This is a list of T cell receptor beta chains from one sample in a study of blood T cell repertoires in COVID-19. Clones were sequenced by immunoSEQ multiplex PCR, and TCRdb holds only the in-frame ones, with some missing. The repertoire has a few hundred thousand clones, approximately 81% of them found once; the top ten carry around 19%. The sequencing sample was made of PBMCs or T cells enriched from blood (not recorded which). Source of these receptors: a man between 35 and 55 years old who had recovered from COVID-19. Each CDR3 is given with its conserved first and last residue. The D gene is left open where the match is weak. Not all rows give a size; the values are once, few, many and, for expanded clones, a class.

clone size	D gene	V gene	CDR3 length	J gene	CDR3 protein	CDR3 DNA
few	NA	TRBV10-2	14	TRBJ1-4	CASSGRTGNEKLFF	TGCGCCAGCAGTGGCCGGACTGGCAATGAAAAACTGTTTTTT
NA	NA	TRBV13	14	TRBJ1-1	CASSQGRWSDEAFF	TGTGCCAGCAGCCAGGGAAGGTGGTCCGATGAAGCTTTCTTT
NA	TRBD1	TRBV6-2/TRBV6-3	15	TRBJ1-5	CASSPPGQGSQPQHF	TGTGCCAGCAGTCCCCCGGGACAGGGGAGTCAGCCCCAGCATTTT
NA	TRBD1	TRBV6-2/TRBV6-3	12	TRBJ1-2	CASSPGQGGYTF	TGTGCCAGCAGCCCGGGACAGGGGGGATACACCTTC
NA	NA	TRBV28	15	TRBJ2-7	CASRSRDWNLHEQYF	TGTGCCAGCAGATCCCGGGACTGGAATTTGCACGAGCAGTACTTC
NA	TRBD2	TRBV27	16	TRBJ2-1	CATRLIAGLSYNEQFF	TGTGCCACCCGACTCATAGCGGGCCTCTCCTACAATGAGCAGTTCTTC
NA	NA	TRBV7-6	16	TRBJ2-2	CASSRRSRGNTGELFF	TGTGCCAGCAGCCGCAGGAGTAGGGGGAACACCGGGGAGCTGTTTTTT
NA	NA	TRBV11-3	17	TRBJ2-1	CASSLQLSRVLYNEQFF	TGTGCCAGCAGCTTACAACTCTCCCGGGTCCTCTACAATGAGCAGTTCTTC
NA	NA	TRBV5-1	17	TRBJ1-3	CASSLGGDIAPGNTIYF	TGCGCCAGCAGCTTGGGGGGAGACATTGCCCCTGGAAACACCATATATTTT
NA	TRBD1	TRBV19	12	TRBJ1-2	CATEGQSRGYTF	TGTGCCACCGAGGGACAGTCGAGGGGCTACACCTTC
NA	NA	TRBV10-2	13	TRBJ2-3	CASTAEGTDTQYF	TGCGCCAGCACCGCAGAGGGCACAGATACGCAGTATTTT
few	NA	TRBV18	15	TRBJ1-5	CASSPGGDGNQPQHF	TGTGCCAGCTCACCAGGCGGAGATGGCAATCAGCCCCAGCATTTT
NA	TRBD2	TRBV5-8	17	TRBJ2-3	CASSLVLASGPTDTQYF	TGTGCCAGCAGCTTGGTTTTGGCTAGCGGACCCACAGATACGCAGTATTTT
NA	TRBD1	TRBV11-3	15	TRBJ2-5	CASSRDRGEQETQYF	TGTGCCAGCAGCCGGGACAGGGGGGAACAAGAGACCCAGTACTTC
NA	NA	TRBV19	15	TRBJ1-1	CASRGGGIVYTEAFF	TGTGCCAGTAGGGGAGGGGGGATAGTTTACACTGAAGCTTTCTTT
NA	NA	TRBV13	13	TRBJ1-1	CASSWGGDTEAFF	TGTGCCAGCAGCTGGGGCGGGGACACTGAAGCTTTCTTT
NA	NA	TRBV4-1	14	TRBJ2-7	CASSRAGEKFEQYF	TGCGCCAGCAGCCGAGCCGGGGAAAAGTTCGAGCAGTACTTC
NA	TRBD1	TRBV7-8	14	TRBJ1-2	CASSRRDRGHGYTF	TGTGCCAGCAGCCGCCGGGACAGGGGGCATGGCTACACCTTC
NA	NA	TRBV6-5	14	TRBJ1-6	CASSRWQGNSPLHF	TGTGCCAGCAGCAGGTGGCAGGGTAATTCACCCCTCCACTTT
once	NA	TRBV5-6	17	TRBJ1-4	CASSWGQSLATNEKLFF	TGTGCCAGCAGCTGGGGGCAGAGTCTAGCAACTAATGAAAAACTGTTTTTT
NA	TRBD1	TRBV4-3	17	TRBJ1-2	CASSQDDRGETGYGYTF	TGCGCCAGCAGCCAAGATGACAGGGGAGAGACGGGCTATGGCTACACCTTC
NA	NA	TRBV15	16	TRBJ1-1	CATSERRAGENTEAFF	TGTGCCACCAGCGAACGCCGGGCGGGGGAGAACACTGAAGCTTTCTTT
NA	TRBD1	TRBV13	14	TRBJ1-6	CASSSSGGLSPLHF	TGTGCCAGCAGCTCGTCAGGGGGACTTTCACCCCTCCACTTT